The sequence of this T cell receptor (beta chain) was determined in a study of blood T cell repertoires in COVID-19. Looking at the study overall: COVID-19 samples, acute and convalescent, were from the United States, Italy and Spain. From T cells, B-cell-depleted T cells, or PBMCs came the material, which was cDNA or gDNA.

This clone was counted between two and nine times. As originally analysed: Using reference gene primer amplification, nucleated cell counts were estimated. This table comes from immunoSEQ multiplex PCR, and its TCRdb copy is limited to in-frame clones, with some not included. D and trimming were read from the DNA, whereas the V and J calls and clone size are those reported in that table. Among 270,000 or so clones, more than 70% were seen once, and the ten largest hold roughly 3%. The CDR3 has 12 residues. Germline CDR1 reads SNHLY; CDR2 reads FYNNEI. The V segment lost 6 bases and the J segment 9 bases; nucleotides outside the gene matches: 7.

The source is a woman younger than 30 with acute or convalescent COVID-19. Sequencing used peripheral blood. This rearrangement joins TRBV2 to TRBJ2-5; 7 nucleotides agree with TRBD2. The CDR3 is CASSVSLAAQYF. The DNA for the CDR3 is TGTGCCAGCAGCGTTTCCCTAGCGGCCCAGTACTTC.